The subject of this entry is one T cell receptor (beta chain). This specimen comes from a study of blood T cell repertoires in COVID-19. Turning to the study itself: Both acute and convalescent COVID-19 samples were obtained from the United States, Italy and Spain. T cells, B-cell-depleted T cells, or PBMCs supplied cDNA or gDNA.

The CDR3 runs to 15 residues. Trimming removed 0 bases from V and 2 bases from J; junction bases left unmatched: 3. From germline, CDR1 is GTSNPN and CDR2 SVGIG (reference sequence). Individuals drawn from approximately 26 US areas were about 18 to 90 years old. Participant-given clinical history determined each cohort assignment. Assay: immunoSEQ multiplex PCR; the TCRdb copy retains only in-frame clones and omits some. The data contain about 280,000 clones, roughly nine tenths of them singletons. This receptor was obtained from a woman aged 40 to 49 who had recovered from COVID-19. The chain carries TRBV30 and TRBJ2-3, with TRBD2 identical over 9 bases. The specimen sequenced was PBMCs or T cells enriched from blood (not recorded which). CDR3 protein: CAWSVLAGFTDTQYF. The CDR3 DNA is TGTGCCTGGAGTGTTCTAGCGGGGTTCACAGATACGCAGTATTTT.